These 8 T cell receptor beta chains came from one sample sequenced in a study of CD8+ T cells in alopecia areata. The treatment here: oral pan-JAK inhibitor, 5-10 mg twice daily. Extracted RNA was reverse transcribed, and the resulting cDNA served as sequencing template. Sequencing used immunoSEQ multiplex PCR; TCRdb keeps in-frame clones, though not all of them. The data contain some 190,000 clones, roughly three fifths of them singletons. The input for sequencing was CD4+ T cells sorted from blood, taken at week 44, from a patient treated with tofacitinib. Every receptor here comes from a human donor with alopecia areata.

The chain is built from TRBV9 and TRBJ1-2; no definite D call. Germline lookup yields CDR1 SGDLS and CDR2 YYNGEE. Trimming stripped 4 bases from V and 2 bases from J, with 18 bases between. The CDR3 extends over 16 amino acids. The CDR3 DNA follows: TGTGCCAGCAGCCTTCACCCAAACGGGGTAAACTATGGCTACACCTTC. Translated, it gives CASSLHPNGVNYGYTF.

The rearrangement links TRBV9 to TRBJ2-1; TRBD2 aligns across 12 bases. With V trimmed by 2 bases and J by 10 bases, 7 bases remained unmatched. The CDR3 extends over 15 amino acids. Germline CDR1 and CDR2: SGDLS and YYNGEE. The CDR3 here is CASSVGLAGMGEQFF. The CDR3 nucleotides read TGTGCCAGCAGCGTCGGACTAGCGGGGATGGGGGAGCAGTTCTTC.

This clone has a handful of counts. The DNA for the CDR3 is TGTGAGTCGAGGGGGGCGGCTCGGACCCGTAGCCGGAACACTGAAGCTTTCTTT. Residues: CESRGAARTRSRNTEAFF. The V gene is TRBV21-1, the J gene TRBJ1-1. TRBV21-1 is a recognized pseudogene. The CDR3 sequence is 18 residues long.

The V and J genes are TRBV2 and TRBJ2-3; D is undetermined. The CDR3 covers 13 residues. Trimming stripped 6 bases from V and 1 base from J, with 8 bases between. CDR1 and CDR2 (germline): SNHLY, FYNNEI. CDR3 DNA sequence: TGTGCCAGCAGGATCCCGCGCACAGATACGCAGTATTTT. Protein: CASRIPRTDTQYF.

This chain links TRBV2 with TRBJ2-6, with a tentative D call TRBD2 (6 bases). Trimming stripped 5 bases from V and 0 bases from J, with 8 bases between. The germline V gene has CDR1 SNHLY and CDR2 FYNNEI. There are 15 residues in the CDR3. The DNA for the CDR3 is TGTGCCAGCAGTTGGAGGGCCTCTGGGGCCAACGTCCTGACTTTC. Translating it yields CASSWRASGANVLTF.

The chain links TRBV5-6 to TRBJ1-2; 9 bases match TRBD1. CDR1 is SGHDT, CDR2 YYEEEE, per germline. The CDR3 length is 15 residues. J gave up 4 bases and V 3 bases, and 7 bases lay outside the gene matches. The CDR3 here is CASSSRTGESYGYTF. In DNA, the CDR3 is TGTGCCAGCAGCTCCCGGACAGGGGAGTCCTATGGCTACACCTTC. Using reference TRBV5-6 and TRBJ1-2 for the parts outside the CDR3, the full variable domain is DAGVTQSPTHLIKTRGQQVTLRCSPKSGHDTVSWYQQALGQGPQFIFQYYEEEERQRGNFPDRFSGHQFPNYSSELNVNALLLGDSALYLCASSSRTGESYGYTFGSGTRLTVV.

The chain is built from TRBV30 and TRBJ1-1; D gene uncertain. The length of the CDR3 is 14 residues. V dropped 0 bases and J dropped 1 base, with 9 bases sitting between them. Germline-derived CDR1 and CDR2 are GTSNPN and SVGIG (reference sequence). CDR3 coding DNA: TGTGCCTGGAGTGTGGTAGGGAGGAACACTGAAGCTTTCTTT. The encoded protein is CAWSVVGRNTEAFF.

This clone has only a few counts. The chain employs TRBV30 and TRBJ2-2, with D possibly being TRBD2 (5 bases). CDR1 and CDR2 (germline): GTSNPN, SVGIG (reference sequence). Trimming pared 3 bases from V and 6 bases from J, leaving 8 bases between. The CDR3 is made up of 12 amino acids. CDR3 sequence (DNA): TGTGCCTGGAGCGGACTCGCCGGGGAGCTGTTTTTT. Protein: CAWSGLAGELFF.